This T cell receptor beta chain was captured in a study of blood T cell repertoires in COVID-19. Looking at the study overall: Some COVID-19 samples were acute and others convalescent; all came from the United States, Italy and Spain.

Germline-derived CDR1 and CDR2 are MNHEY and SMNVEV (reference sequence). Trimming removed 6 bases at V and 1 base at J, with 13 bases between. This CDR3 has 15 amino acids. Libraries were prepared by immunoSEQ multiplex PCR; TCRdb keeps only in-frame clonotypes and omits some of them. The sample lists 250,000 or so clones; around 86% were seen once. Input material: peripheral blood. The V gene is TRBV27, the J gene TRBJ2-1; TRBD1 is a possible D gene (5 bases). The TCR was taken from a man older than 75 with acute or convalescent COVID-19. CDR3 coding DNA: TGTGCCAGCAGACGCCCGTGGACATCCTACAATGAGCAGTTCTTC. Amino acids: CASRRPWTSYNEQFF.